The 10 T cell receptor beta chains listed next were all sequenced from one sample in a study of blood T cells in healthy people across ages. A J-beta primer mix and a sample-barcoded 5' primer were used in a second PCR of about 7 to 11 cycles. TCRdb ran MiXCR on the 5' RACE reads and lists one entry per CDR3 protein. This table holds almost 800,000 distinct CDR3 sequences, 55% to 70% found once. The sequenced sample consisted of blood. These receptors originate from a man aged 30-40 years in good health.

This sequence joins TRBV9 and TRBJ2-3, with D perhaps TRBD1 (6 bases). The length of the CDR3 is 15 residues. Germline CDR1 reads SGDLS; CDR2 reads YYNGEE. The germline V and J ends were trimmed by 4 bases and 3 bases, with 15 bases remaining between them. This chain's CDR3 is CASSQTPTGTDTQYF. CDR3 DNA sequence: TGTGCCAGCAGCCAAACCCCGACAGGTACAGATACGCAGTATTTT.

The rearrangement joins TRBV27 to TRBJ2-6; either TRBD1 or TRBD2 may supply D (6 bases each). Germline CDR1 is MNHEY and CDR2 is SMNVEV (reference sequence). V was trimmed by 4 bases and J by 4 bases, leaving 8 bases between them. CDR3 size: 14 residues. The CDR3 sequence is CASSWGAGANVLTF. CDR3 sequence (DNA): TGTGCCAGCAGTTGGGGGGCAGGGGCCAACGTCCTGACTTTC.

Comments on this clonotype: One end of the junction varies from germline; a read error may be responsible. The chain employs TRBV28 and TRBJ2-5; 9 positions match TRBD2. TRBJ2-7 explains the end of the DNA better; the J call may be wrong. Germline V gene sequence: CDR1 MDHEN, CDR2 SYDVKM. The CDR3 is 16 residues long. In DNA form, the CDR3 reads TGTGCTAGCAGTTCCGTGGGACTAGCAAGCTCCTACGAGCAGTACTTC. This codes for CASSSVGLASSYEQYF.

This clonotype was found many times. The CDR3: CSVETYNEQFF. The CDR3 nucleotides read TGCAGCGTTGAGACTTACAATGAGCAGTTCTTC. V usage is TRBV29-1 and J usage is TRBJ2-1; no reliable D call. The germline V gene encodes CDR1 SQVTM and CDR2 ANQGSEA. V was trimmed by 3 bases and J by 4 bases, leaving 4 bases between them. The CDR3 has 11 residues.

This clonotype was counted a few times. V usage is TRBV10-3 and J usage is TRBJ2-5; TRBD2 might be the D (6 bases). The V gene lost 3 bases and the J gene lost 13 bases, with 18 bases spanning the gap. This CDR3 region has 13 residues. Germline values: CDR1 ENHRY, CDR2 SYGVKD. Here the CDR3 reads CAISDFLRLVVYF. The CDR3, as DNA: TGTGCCATCAGTGATTTCCTTCGACTAGTTGTGTACTTC.

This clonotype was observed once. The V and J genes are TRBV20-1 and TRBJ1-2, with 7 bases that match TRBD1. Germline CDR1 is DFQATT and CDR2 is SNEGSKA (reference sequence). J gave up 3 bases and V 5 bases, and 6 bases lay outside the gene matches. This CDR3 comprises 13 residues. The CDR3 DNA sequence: TGCAGTGCTCTCCGGGACAGATACTATGGCTACACCTTC. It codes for CSALRDRYYGYTF.

The CDR3 DNA reads as TGTGCCAGCAGTTCCAAACCCCGGGTCATGAGATTCACCGGGGAGCTGTTTTTT. It specifies CASSSKPRVMRFTGELFF. The chain combines TRBV6-5 with TRBJ2-2; no definite D call. This CDR3 is 18 amino acids long. CDR1 and CDR2 (germline): MNHEY, SVGAGI. Trimming shortened V by 4 bases and J by 4 bases, and 22 bases separated the two germline ends.

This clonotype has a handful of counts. CDR3 sequence reads: CASSRTGFEAFF. The CDR3 coding sequence is TGTGCCAGCAGCCGCACAGGATTTGAAGCTTTCTTT. This chain connects TRBV6-5 to TRBJ1-1; the D gene is possibly TRBD1 (5 bases). V lost 6 bases, J lost 7 bases, and 12 bases lay in between. This CDR3 region has 12 residues. The germline V gene has CDR1 MNHEY and CDR2 SVGAGI.

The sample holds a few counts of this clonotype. The CDR3 spells CSDARGYQETQYF. The CDR3 DNA follows: TGCAGCGACGCCAGGGGGTACCAAGAGACCCAGTACTTC. This chain joins TRBV29-1 and TRBJ2-5, with 7 bases matching TRBD1. V was pared by 7 bases and J by 0 bases, with 5 bases of the junction left unmatched. Germline V gives CDR1 SQVTM, CDR2 ANQGSEA. The CDR3 consists of 13 residues.

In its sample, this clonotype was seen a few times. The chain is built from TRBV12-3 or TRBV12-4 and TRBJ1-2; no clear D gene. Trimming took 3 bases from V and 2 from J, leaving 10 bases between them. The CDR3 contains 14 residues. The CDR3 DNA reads TGTGCCAGCAGTTTTCTTGCGGACAACTATGGCTACACCTTC. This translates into CASSFLADNYGYTF.